This T cell receptor (beta chain) was profiled in a study of T cell responses to AZD1222 COVID-19 vaccine. Per the germline V gene, CDR1 is SGHVS and CDR2 is FNYEAQ. The CDR3 extends over 15 amino acids. V dropped 5 bases and J dropped 2 bases, with 14 bases sitting between them. Data came from immunoSEQ multiplex PCR; TCRdb stores just in-frame clones and leaves some out. The sample holds roughly 120,000 clones; approximately 94% are singletons and the top ten take 5%. The receptor comes from an adult who received the AZD1222 COVID-19 vaccine. The sample here was peripheral blood, taken 28 days after the second AZD1222 dose. The chain combines TRBV7-6 with TRBJ2-3, with D possibly called TRBD1 or TRBD2 (5 bases each). CDR3 sequence: CASSLRDGHTDTQYF. DNA for the CDR3: TGTGCCAGCAGCCTCCGGGACGGACACACAGATACGCAGTATTTT.